This T cell receptor beta chain was found in a study of cytomegalovirus exposure and HLA in healthy donors. Primers for the PCR totalled 60 Vbeta and 13 Jbeta. Assay used: immunoSEQ multiplex PCR; TCRdb lists only in-frame clones, some missing. The sample holds some 140,000 clones, roughly three quarters seen once. Study observations and caveats: Most TCR sequences were rare, but some public TCRs occurred in many donors. As a later analysis revealed, most CMV-associated TCR beta chains appeared HLA-restricted. Fewer N-insertions than the approximately 700-donor mean were reportedly shown by an Asian-associated ancestry cluster in a later analysis. Later on, an analysis tied approximately 15,000 TCR beta sequences to HLA alleles at 0.05 false discovery rate.

Of note for this clone: As yet, its antigen is unknown.

Trimming took 7 bases from V and 6 from J; bases not matched to a gene: 12. CDR3 length: 16 amino acids. Germline V gene data show CDR1 as MDHEN and CDR2 as SYDVKM. The clonotype comes from a man younger than 40 in good health and CMV-seronegative. The material sequenced was PBMCs. V is TRBV28 and J is TRBJ1-2; 12 bases align to TRBD1. The CDR3: CASTPPGTGGLHGYTF. The CDR3 DNA follows: TGTGCCAGCACTCCCCCCGGGACAGGGGGCCTCCATGGCTACACCTTC.